A selection of T cell receptor beta chains follows, all from one sample in a study of CD8+ T cells in alopecia areata. The protocol was immunoSEQ multiplex PCR, while the TCRdb copy is restricted to in-frame clones and leaves out a portion. Of 160,000 or so clones listed, roughly 63% were seen once; the top ten hold more than 15%. The material was CD4+ T cells sorted from blood, obtained between weeks 55 and 65, from a patient treated with tofacitinib. All receptors derive from a human donor with alopecia areata. The CDR3 runs from the conserved cysteine through the conserved F or W. A D gene is named only where the DNA matches it firmly. Not every row has a clone size; where given, it reads once, few, many or a size class.

clone size | J gene | D gene | V gene | CDR3 DNA | CDR3 protein
NA | TRBJ2-3 | NA | TRBV6-5 | TGTGCCAGCAGTTACGGAGGCGTTAGCACAGATACGCAGTATTTT | CASSYGGVSTDTQYF
few | TRBJ2-1 | NA | TRBV5-1 | TGCGCCAGCAGCCTGCGCCCCGACAGGTCCTACAATGAGCAGTTCTTC | CASSLRPDRSYNEQFF
NA | TRBJ2-7 | TRBD1 | TRBV19 | TGTGCCAGTAGTCGGGACAGCACCTACGAGCAGTACTTC | CASSRDSTYEQYF
NA | TRBJ1-4 | TRBD1 | TRBV30 | TGTGCCTGGAGTGTACAGGGGCCCGAAAAACTGTTTTTT | CAWSVQGPEKLFF
NA | TRBJ1-2 | NA | TRBV4-1 | TGCGCCAGCAGCCAAGATGGGGCAGGGCGTCCTAACTATGGCTACACCTTC | CASSQDGAGRPNYGYTF
NA | TRBJ2-5 | NA | TRBV25-1 | TGTGCCAGCAGTGAACCCGCGATCTCAGAGACCCAGTACTTC | CASSEPAISETQYF
few | TRBJ1-3 | NA | TRBV29-1 | TGCAGCGCTCAGGGAAACACCATATATTTT | CSAQGNTIYF
NA | TRBJ2-3 | TRBD2 | TRBV7-9 | TGTGCCAGCAGCCGTAGCGGGAAGGACACAGATACGCAGTATTTT | CASSRSGKDTDTQYF
NA | TRBJ1-1 | NA | TRBV11-2 | TGTGCCAGCAGCCTTAGGGCAGGGCAGGGAAACACTGAAGCTTTCTTT | CASSLRAGQGNTEAFF
few | TRBJ2-2 | NA | TRBV4-1 | TGCGCCAGCAGCCCCGGGCAGGGGTCCGGGGAGCTGTTTTTT | CASSPGQGSGELFF
NA | TRBJ2-3 | NA | TRBV21-1 | TGTGCCAGCAGCGGAGGTACAGATACGCAGTATTTT | CASSGGTDTQYF
NA | TRBJ1-2 | NA | TRBV27 | TGTGCCAGCAGTTTAATCGGTCCCACAGGGCTCTATGGCTACACCTTC | CASSLIGPTGLYGYTF
NA | TRBJ2-1 | NA | TRBV10-1 | TGCGCCAGCAGTGAGGGAAGCTCCTACAATGAGCAGTTCTTC | CASSEGSSYNEQFF
NA | TRBJ1-5 | TRBD1 | TRBV27 | TGTGCCAGCAGTTTATCCACAGGGGGTAATCAGCCCCAGCATTTT | CASSLSTGGNQPQHF
NA | TRBJ2-7 | TRBD1 | TRBV2 | TGTGCCAGCACCCGAGACAGGGGACCCTACGAGCAGTACTTC | CASTRDRGPYEQYF
few | TRBJ2-1 | NA | TRBV30 | TGTGCCTGGAGTTCCGGGACAACAAAGGTGAATGAGCAGTTCTTC | CAWSSGTTKVNEQFF
NA | TRBJ2-5 | TRBD2 | TRBV7-9 | TGTGCCAGCAGCCCTCCGGGGGGACCGTACCAAGAGACCCAGTACTTC | CASSPPGGPYQETQYF
NA | TRBJ2-3 | TRBD1 | TRBV29-1 | TGCAGCGTTGATGTTACAGGGGGGGATACGCAGTATTTT | CSVDVTGGDTQYF
NA | TRBJ1-2 | NA | TRBV5-6 | TGTGCCAGCACTGCGAGTCACGGGAGCTGGGGCTACACCTTC | CASTASHGSWGYTF
NA | TRBJ1-1 | TRBD1 | TRBV30 | TGTGCCTGGAGTGTACAGGGGTGGAACACTGAAGCTTTCTTT | CAWSVQGWNTEAFF
NA | TRBJ1-6 | NA | TRBV2 | TGTGCCAGCAGTGATTCTACAGGGTCCGTTTCACCCCTCCACTTT | CASSDSTGSVSPLHF
NA | TRBJ2-7 | NA | TRBV30 | TGTGCCCTGCGGACAGTTACCCCCTCCGAGCAGTACTTC | CALRTVTPSEQYF
once | TRBJ2-2 | NA | TRBV19 | TGTGCCAGTAGTAGGCAGGGAAATAGCGGGGAGCTGTTTTTT | CASSRQGNSGELFF
NA | TRBJ1-5 | NA | TRBV7-9 | TGTGCCAGCAGCTTAGACTGGAATCAGCCCCAGCATTTT | CASSLDWNQPQHF
NA | TRBJ2-7 | NA | TRBV6-5 | TGTGCCAGCAGCCTCGGGGGGACAACCTACGAGCAGTACTTC | CASSLGGTTYEQYF
NA | TRBJ2-3 | NA | TRBV7-2 | TGTGCCAGCAGCTCCCCCGGGGCCGGAACAGATACGCAGTATTTT | CASSSPGAGTDTQYF
NA | TRBJ2-5 | TRBD2 | TRBV13 | TGTGCCAGCAGCTTAGGCCCTAGCGGGGGTGAAGAGACCCAGTACTTC | CASSLGPSGGEETQYF
NA | TRBJ2-5 | NA | TRBV5-1 | TGCGCCAGCAGCTTGGACGGAGAAGAGACCCAGTACTTC | CASSLDGEETQYF
NA | TRBJ2-5 | NA | TRBV7-7 | TGTGCCAGCGGGAACGGGGAAGAGACCCAGTACTTC | CASGNGEETQYF
NA | TRBJ2-7 | TRBD1 | TRBV29-1 | TGCAGCGTAGATCAGGGACAGGGCTACGAGCAGTACTTC | CSVDQGQGYEQYF
NA | TRBJ1-2 | NA | TRBV5-1 | TGCGCCAGCAGCTCCCGGTCGGAGGGCGGCTACACCTTC | CASSSRSEGGYTF
NA | TRBJ1-1 | TRBD1 | TRBV2 | TGTGCCAGCGCAGTGACAGGGAAGGTAGCTTTCTTT | CASAVTGKVAFF
NA | TRBJ2-5 | NA | TRBV7-8 | TGTGCCAGCAGCTTAGGAGGCAGGAGGGAGACCCAGTACTTC | CASSLGGRRETQYF
NA | TRBJ1-5 | NA | TRBV6-5 | TGTGCCAGCAGTCGGGGTGGTCAGCCCCAGCATTTT | CASSRGGQPQHF
NA | TRBJ2-7 | NA | TRBV14 | TGTGCCAGCAGCCAAGAAGGGTATTCAAACGAGCAGTACTTC | CASSQEGYSNEQYF
NA | TRBJ2-2 | NA | TRBV6-5 | TGTGCCAGTAGCCGGGTGGCAACGAACACCGGGGAGCTGTTTTTT | CASSRVATNTGELFF
NA | TRBJ2-1 | NA | TRBV15 | TGTGCCACCAGCAGTTACAATGAGCAGTTCTTC | CATSSYNEQFF
NA | TRBJ2-4 | TRBD2 | TRBV10-3 | TGTGCCGCAACAAGCGGGGGGAACATTCAGTACTTC | CAATSGGNIQYF
NA | TRBJ1-2 | NA | TRBV5-1 | TGCGCCAGCAGCGATTCCCAGGGGAACTATGGCTACACCTTC | CASSDSQGNYGYTF
NA | TRBJ2-3 | TRBD2 | TRBV30 | TGTGCCTGGAGTAGCGGGGGGACAGATACGCAGTATTTT | CAWSSGGTDTQYF
NA | TRBJ2-7 | NA | TRBV7-9 | TGTGCCACAGCCGGTACAGGGTTTACCTACGAGCAGTACTTC | CATAGTGFTYEQYF
NA | TRBJ2-5 | NA | TRBV5-6 | TGTGCCAGCATCCGACAGGATAAAGAGACCCAGTACTTC | CASIRQDKETQYF
NA | TRBJ2-7 | NA | TRBV25-1 | TGTGCCAGCAAGGGGGACACGACCTACGAGCAGTACTTC | CASKGDTTYEQYF
once | TRBJ1-2 | NA | TRBV5-1 | TGCGCCAGCACTCCGGAGCCAGGGTTCTATGGCTACACCTTC | CASTPEPGFYGYTF
NA | TRBJ2-3 | TRBD1 | TRBV25-1 | TGTGCCAGCAGTGTTTATACAGGGGTCCTCAGCACAGATACGCAGTATTTT | CASSVYTGVLSTDTQYF
NA | TRBJ1-5 | NA | TRBV10-2 | TGCGCCAGCAGCGGAGGATCGCAGCCCCAGCATTTT | CASSGGSQPQHF
NA | TRBJ1-2 | TRBD1 | TRBV2 | TGTGCCAGCAGGCGGGACAGGGAATCAAACTATGGCTACACCTTC | CASRRDRESNYGYTF
NA | TRBJ2-5 | NA | TRBV23-1 | TGCGCCAGCAGTGGCAGGGAGGAGGAGACCCAGTACTTC | CASSGREEETQYF